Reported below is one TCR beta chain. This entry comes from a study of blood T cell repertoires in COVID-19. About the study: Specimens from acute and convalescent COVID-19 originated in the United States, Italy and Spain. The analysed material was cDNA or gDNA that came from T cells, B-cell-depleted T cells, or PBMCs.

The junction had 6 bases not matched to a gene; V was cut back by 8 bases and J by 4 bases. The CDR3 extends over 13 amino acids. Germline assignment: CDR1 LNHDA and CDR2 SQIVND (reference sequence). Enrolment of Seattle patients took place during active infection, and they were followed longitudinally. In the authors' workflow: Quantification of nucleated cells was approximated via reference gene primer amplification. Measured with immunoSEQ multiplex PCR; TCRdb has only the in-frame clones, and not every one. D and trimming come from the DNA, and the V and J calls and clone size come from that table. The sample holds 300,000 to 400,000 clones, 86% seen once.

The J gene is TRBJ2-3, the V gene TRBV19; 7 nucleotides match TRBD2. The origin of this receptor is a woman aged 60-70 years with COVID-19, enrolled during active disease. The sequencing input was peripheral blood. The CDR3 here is CASRSGAADTQYF. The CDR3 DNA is TGTGCCAGTCGCAGCGGGGCGGCAGATACGCAGTATTTT.